These 14 T cell receptor beta chains were sequenced from one sample in a study of CD8+CD57+ T cells in acquired aplastic anemia. Investigators profiled TCR beta VDJ and CDR3 from genomic DNA template. TCRdb re-analysed the reads in MiXCR, keeping a single row per CDR3 protein. The sample holds about 260,000 distinct CDR3 sequences, around 82% seen once. Those patients picked for sequencing had displayed CD8+CD57+ cell expansion on flow cytometry. Source material: sorted CD4+, CD8+, or CD8+CD57+ T cells (not recorded which) from PBMCs. The receptors here all came from a human donor with aplastic anemia.

This chain joins TRBV11-1 and TRBJ1-2, with D unclear. Between the trimmed V and J ends, which lost 7 bases and 4 bases, there was a span of 22 bases. The V gene's germline CDR1 is SGHAT and CDR2 FQDESV (reference sequence). The CDR3 contains 16 residues. Here the CDR3 DNA reads TGTGCCAGCACCCTAAATACCCCTGGACCGATCTATGGCTACACCTTC. It codes for CASTLNTPGPIYGYTF.

The table lists this clonotype with a few counts. The J gene is TRBJ2-5, the V gene TRBV13; D is perhaps TRBD1 or TRBD2 (5 bases each). Germline V gene lookup returns CDR1 PRHDT and CDR2 FYEKMQ (reference sequence). The ends were cut back, 8 bases at V and 2 bases at J, with 15 bases in the middle. There are 14 residues in the CDR3. This CDR3 reads CASGDGSEQETQYF. In DNA, the CDR3 is TGTGCCAGCGGGGACGGCAGCGAGCAAGAGACCCAGTACTTC.

The chain carries TRBV19 and TRBJ2-1; possibly TRBD1 for D (6 bases). Per the germline V gene, CDR1 is LNHDA and CDR2 is SQIVND (reference sequence). The CDR3 has 16 amino acids. V was cut by 6 bases and J by 8 bases, with 23 bases left in between. CDR3 residues: CASSQGSGNGKDEQFF. CDR3 bases: TGTGCCAGTAGCCAGGGGAGCGGAAACGGTAAGGATGAGCAGTTCTTC.

About this clonotype itself: The conserved final phenylalanine or tryptophan is absent from the CDR3, which likely points to a read error. The limits of the CDR3 on the DNA are not certain, so only TCRdb's listed CDR3 is given. The gene calls are TRBV7-2 and TRBJ1-5; the D segment call TRBD1 is taken from the table without a DNA check. The CDR3 numbers 13 amino acids, ends counted. Germline V CDR1 and CDR2: SGHTA, FQGNSA. CDR3 protein: CASSYQPNQTALS.

Comment on this clonotype: Here the CDR3 omits its conserved ending phenylalanine or tryptophan, so a read error is the likely source. No DNA is shown, since the ends of the CDR3 on it are uncertain; the CDR3 is the one TCRdb lists. This rearrangement joins TRBV2 to TRBJ2-3; TRBD1 is the table's D call, not checked against the DNA. CDR1 and CDR2 (germline): SNHLY, FYNNEI. The CDR3 region is 13 residues in length, termini included. The CDR3 region is CASSRGVATNEKL.

The gene calls are TRBV10-3 and TRBJ2-7; tentatively, D is TRBD2 (6 bases). Trimming took 7 bases from V and 1 from J, leaving 8 bases between them. Germline-derived CDR1 and CDR2 are ENHRY and SYGVKD. The CDR3 loop spans 12 amino acids. CDR3 DNA sequence: TGTGCCATCATGGGGGGTTCCTACGAGCAGTACTTC. This codes for CAIMGGSYEQYF.

This clonotype occurred a few times. The rearrangement uses TRBV9 and TRBJ2-5; D is undetermined. The CDR3 is made up of 17 amino acids. Germline CDR1 reads SGDLS; CDR2 reads YYNGEE. V lost 0 bases and J 6 bases, leaving 21 bases between the germline ends. DNA for the CDR3: TGTGCCAGCAGCGTAGGGGGTCAGAGCACAGATACGCAGACCCAGTACTTC. Translation gives CASSVGGQSTDTQTQYF.

About this clonotype: The junction shows a germline mismatch at one end, possibly a read error. The J gene is TRBJ2-3, the V gene TRBV7-3; 12 bases map to TRBD1. The V gene's germline CDR1 is SGHTA and CDR2 FQGTGA. This CDR3 comprises 14 residues. The CDR3 protein is CASSGTGGAADTHF. The CDR3 DNA follows: TGTGCCAGCAGCGGGACAGGGGGCGCCGCAGATACGCATTTT. The full variable domain, with the rest looked up from reference TRBV7-3 and TRBJ2-3, is GAGVSQTPSNKVTEKGKYVELRCDPISGHTALYWYRQSLGQGPEFLIYFQGTGAADDSGLPNDRFFAVRPEGSVSTLKIQRTERGDSAVYLCASSGTGGAADTHFGPGTRLTVL.

The genes are TRBV7-2 and TRBJ2-2, with a possible D match to TRBD1 (6 bases). CDR3 length equals 15 residues. Germline V gene lookup returns CDR1 SGHTA and CDR2 FQGNSA. The V gene lost 5 bases and the J gene lost 0 bases, with 10 bases spanning the gap. The CDR3, as DNA: TGTGCCAGCAGCCCCGGACAGACGAACACCGGGGAGCTGTTTTTT. This sequence encodes CASSPGQTNTGELFF.

The J gene is TRBJ2-1, the V gene TRBV7-2; the D call may be TRBD1 or TRBD2 (5 bases each). Trimming stripped 5 bases from V and 8 bases from J, with 22 bases between. The CDR3 loop spans 16 amino acids. The V gene's germline CDR1 is SGHTA and CDR2 FQGNSA. The CDR3 protein is CASSLEGLVAGDEQFF. DNA of the CDR3: TGTGCCAGCAGCCTTGAGGGGCTAGTGGCCGGCGATGAGCAGTTCTTC.

The rearrangement joins TRBV5-8 to TRBJ1-1, with D maybe TRBD1 (6 bases). V lost 2 bases to trimming and J lost 0 bases, with 17 bases between them. The CDR3 totals 17 residues. Germline V gene data show CDR1 as SGHTS and CDR2 as YDEGEE. CDR3 in amino acids: CASSLQGYPLVNTEAFF. In DNA, the CDR3 is TGTGCCAGCAGCTTACAGGGCTATCCCCTGGTGAACACTGAAGCTTTCTTT.

In regard to this clonotype: Mismatch with germline at one junction end may stem from a read error. The J gene is TRBJ2-5, the V gene TRBV7-9; 7 positions agree with TRBD2. The length of the CDR3 is 14 residues. Germline V gene lookup returns CDR1 SEHNR and CDR2 FQNEAQ (reference sequence). The CDR3 nucleotides read TGTGCCAGCAGCATTCGGAGAAGCGGGGAGAGCGATGAGTTC. Translating gives CASSIRRSGESDEF.

The chain uses TRBV6-6 and TRBJ1-2; a possible D gene is TRBD1 (5 bases). Germline CDR1 is MNHNY and CDR2 is SVGAGI (reference sequence). The CDR3 spans 12 residues. The V end lost 7 bases, the J end lost 3 bases, and 9 bases lay between the germline ends. CDR3 nucleotide sequence: TGTGCCAGCATGGGGGACGACTATGGCTACACCTTC. Translation: CASMGDDYGYTF.

The rearrangement joins TRBV11-2 to TRBJ2-3; TRBD1 aligns across 9 bases. Germline CDR1 is SGHAT and CDR2 is FQNNGV. With V trimmed by 8 bases and J by 6 bases, 6 bases remained unmatched. The CDR3 contains 13 residues. The CDR3 here is CASGTGTTDTQYF. The CDR3, as DNA: TGTGCCAGCGGGACAGGGACGACCGATACGCAGTATTTT.